This T cell receptor (beta chain) is from a study of cytomegalovirus exposure and HLA in healthy donors. In the PCR, 60 Vbeta and 13 Jbeta primers were used. Assay used: immunoSEQ multiplex PCR; TCRdb lists only in-frame clones, some missing. This table has about 180,000 clones, 82% appearing once. The CDR3 length is 13 residues. Looked up from germline, CDR1 is KGHSH and CDR2 is LQKENI. The V gene end was trimmed by 5 bases and the J gene end by 5 bases; junction bases not matched to a gene: 6. General observations from the study: CMV serostatus was the only recorded immune exposure for donors. A later analysis showed HLA-associated TCR beta chains outstripping equally common others in clonal expansion.

Points on this clone: Its antigen is undetermined.

Sequenced material: PBMCs. The TCR comes from a man aged 35-49 years in good health and CMV-seronegative. V usage is TRBV18 and J usage is TRBJ2-7, with 7 nucleotides matching TRBD2. The CDR3 DNA follows: TGTGCCAGCTCATCCGGGACTATGGACGAGCAGTACTTC. Translated: CASSSGTMDEQYF.